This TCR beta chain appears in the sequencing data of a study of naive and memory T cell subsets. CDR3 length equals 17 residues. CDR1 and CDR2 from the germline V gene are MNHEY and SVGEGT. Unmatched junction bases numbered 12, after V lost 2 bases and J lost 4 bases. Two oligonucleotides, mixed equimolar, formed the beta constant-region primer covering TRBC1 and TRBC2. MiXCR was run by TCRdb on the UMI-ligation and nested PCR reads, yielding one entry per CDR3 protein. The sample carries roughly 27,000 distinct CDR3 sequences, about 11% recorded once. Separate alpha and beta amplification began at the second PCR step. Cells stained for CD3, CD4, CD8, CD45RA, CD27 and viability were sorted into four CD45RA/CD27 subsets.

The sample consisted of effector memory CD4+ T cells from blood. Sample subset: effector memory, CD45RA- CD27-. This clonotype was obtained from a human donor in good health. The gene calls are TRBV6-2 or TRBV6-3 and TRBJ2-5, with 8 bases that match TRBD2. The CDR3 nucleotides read TGTGCCAGCAGTTACCCCGGCGGGGGGAGGGCCCGAGAGACCCAGTACTTC. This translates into CASSYPGGGRARETQYF.